A few counts support the clone carrying this TCR beta chain. The data were obtained in a study of blood T cells in healthy people across ages. Alongside a J-beta primer mix, a sample-barcoded 5' primer served in a second PCR lasting about 7 to 11 cycles. TCRdb re-called the 5' RACE reads through MiXCR, storing one row per CDR3 protein. The sample gives 800,000 to 1,300,000 distinct CDR3 sequences, approximately 25% of which show up once; approximately 0.79% is in the top ten. There are 15 residues in the CDR3. J gave up 5 bases and V 2 bases, and 6 bases lay outside the gene matches. Germline loops: CDR1 MNHEY, CDR2 SMNVEV (reference sequence). This same sample was also taken into another study, of T cells of mothers and their children.

Sequences were obtained from blood. The rearrangement links TRBV27 to TRBJ2-1; 7 bases align to TRBD2. This TCR was recovered from a girl aged 2-15 years in good health. The CDR3 is CASSLASGLNNEQFF. CDR3 bases: TGTGCCAGCAGTTTAGCTAGCGGCTTAAACAATGAGCAGTTCTTC.